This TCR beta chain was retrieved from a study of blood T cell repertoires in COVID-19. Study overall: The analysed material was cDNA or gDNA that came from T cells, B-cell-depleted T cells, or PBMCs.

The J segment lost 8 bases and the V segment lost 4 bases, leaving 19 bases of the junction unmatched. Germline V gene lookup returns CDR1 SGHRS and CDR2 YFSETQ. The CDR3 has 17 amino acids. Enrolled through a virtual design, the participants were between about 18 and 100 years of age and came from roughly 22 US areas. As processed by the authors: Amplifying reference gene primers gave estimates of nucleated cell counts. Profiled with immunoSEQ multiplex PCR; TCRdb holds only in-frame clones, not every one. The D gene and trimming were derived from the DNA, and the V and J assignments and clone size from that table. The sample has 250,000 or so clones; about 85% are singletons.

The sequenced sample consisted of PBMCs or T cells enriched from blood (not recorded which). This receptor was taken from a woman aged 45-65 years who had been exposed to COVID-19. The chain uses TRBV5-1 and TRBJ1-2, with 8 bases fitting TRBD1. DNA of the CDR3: TGCGCCAGCAGCCCTTTGTCGGACAGGGTCCCTTTCTTAGGCTACACCTTC. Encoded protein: CASSPLSDRVPFLGYTF.